A selection of T cell receptor beta chains follows, all from one sample in a study of long-term antiretroviral therapy in people with HIV. Generated by immunoSEQ multiplex PCR, the TCRdb table keeps only in-frame clones and is missing some. This sample has more than 25,000 clones, with about 87% found just once. The sequencing used unsorted PBMCs, collected 1.8 years after starting antiretroviral therapy. The receptors were sampled from a woman aged 18-29 years with HIV. Both conserved end residues are part of each CDR3. The D gene is left open where the match is weak. The listing skips clone size in some rows; elsewhere it reads once, few, many or a size class.

V gene: TRBV10-3
D gene: -
J gene: TRBJ2-3
CDR3 length: 11
clone size: -
CDR3 DNA: TGTGCCATCGCGGAGACAGATACGCAGTATTTT
CDR3 protein: CAIAETDTQYF

V gene: TRBV19
D gene: -
J gene: TRBJ1-1
CDR3 length: 14
clone size: -
CDR3 DNA: TGTGCCAGTACCGCGACAGTTATGAACACTGAAGCTTTCTTT
CDR3 protein: CASTATVMNTEAFF

V gene: TRBV21-1
D gene: -
J gene: TRBJ1-1
CDR3 length: 18
clone size: -
CDR3 DNA: TGTGCCAGCAGCACTGGGACAGGGGGCGAGGTAGTGTACACTGAAGCTTTCTTT
CDR3 protein: CASSTGTGGEVVYTEAFF

V gene: TRBV12-5
D gene: -
J gene: TRBJ2-1
CDR3 length: 13
clone size: -
CDR3 DNA: TGTGCTAGTGGTTTGGCGAGGGGTAATGAGCAGTTCTTC
CDR3 protein: CASGLARGNEQFF

V gene: TRBV27
D gene: TRBD2
J gene: TRBJ2-7
CDR3 length: 15
clone size: -
CDR3 DNA: TGTGCCAGCAGTTCTACGTTGAGCGGGAGCCACGAGCAGTACTTC
CDR3 protein: CASSSTLSGSHEQYF

V gene: TRBV6-6
D gene: -
J gene: TRBJ2-2
CDR3 length: 10
clone size: -
CDR3 DNA: TGTGCCGGGGTGACCGGGGAGCTGTTTTTT
CDR3 protein: CAGVTGELFF

V gene: TRBV6-5
D gene: -
J gene: TRBJ2-7
CDR3 length: 13
clone size: -
CDR3 DNA: TGTGCCAGCAGCCCCCAGGGGGGACAGACACAGTACTTC
CDR3 protein: CASSPQGGQTQYF

V gene: TRBV6-5
D gene: TRBD1
J gene: TRBJ2-1
CDR3 length: 14
clone size: -
CDR3 DNA: TGTGCCAGCAGGGCCGACAGGGGCGGCAATGAGCAGTTCTTC
CDR3 protein: CASRADRGGNEQFF

V gene: TRBV5-6
D gene: -
J gene: TRBJ2-5
CDR3 length: 16
clone size: -
CDR3 DNA: TGTGCCAGCAGCGGCAGGGTCTCAAGTCGCGGGGAGACCCAGTACTTC
CDR3 protein: CASSGRVSSRGETQYF

V gene: TRBV28
D gene: -
J gene: TRBJ2-1
CDR3 length: 10
clone size: -
CDR3 DNA: TGTGCCAGCAGTTTAAGGGAGCAGTTCTTC
CDR3 protein: CASSLREQFF

V gene: TRBV11-3
D gene: -
J gene: TRBJ1-1
CDR3 length: 16
clone size: -
CDR3 DNA: TGTGCCAGCAGCTTAGGGGGCCAGGGGAGGAATACTGAAGCTTTCTTT
CDR3 protein: CASSLGGQGRNTEAFF

V gene: TRBV4-3
D gene: TRBD1
J gene: TRBJ1-2
CDR3 length: 17
clone size: -
CDR3 DNA: TGCGCCAGCAGCCGCCAAGCTCCGGGACAGGGACCCTATGGCTACACCTTC
CDR3 protein: CASSRQAPGQGPYGYTF

V gene: TRBV28
D gene: TRBD1
J gene: TRBJ2-2
CDR3 length: 18
clone size: once
CDR3 DNA: TGTGCCAGCAGTCCCCCTCCGGGACAGGGAACGAACACCGGGGAGCTGTTTTTT
CDR3 protein: CASSPPPGQGTNTGELFF

V gene: TRBV10-2
D gene: -
J gene: TRBJ2-7
CDR3 length: 12
clone size: few
CDR3 DNA: TGCGCCAGCAGTGGAGGGGGACCTGAGCAGTACTTC
CDR3 protein: CASSGGGPEQYF

V gene: TRBV18
D gene: -
J gene: TRBJ1-5
CDR3 length: 15
clone size: -
CDR3 DNA: TGTGCCAGCTCACCGGGGGGGCGCGGCAATCAGCCCCAGCATTTT
CDR3 protein: CASSPGGRGNQPQHF

V gene: TRBV7-2
D gene: -
J gene: TRBJ2-7
CDR3 length: 15
clone size: -
CDR3 DNA: TGTGCCAGCAGCTTTCCAGGGGTGGGACCAGGCGAGCAGTACTTC
CDR3 protein: CASSFPGVGPGEQYF

V gene: TRBV7-3
D gene: -
J gene: TRBJ2-1
CDR3 length: 13
clone size: -
CDR3 DNA: TGTGCCAGCAGCTCCCAGGAACTAGGGGAGCAGTTCTTC
CDR3 protein: CASSSQELGEQFF

V gene: TRBV5-4
D gene: TRBD1
J gene: TRBJ1-2
CDR3 length: 13
clone size: -
CDR3 DNA: TGTGCCAGCAGTAAGGACAGGGACTATGGCTACACCTTC
CDR3 protein: CASSKDRDYGYTF

V gene: TRBV19
D gene: TRBD1
J gene: TRBJ1-1
CDR3 length: 13
clone size: -
CDR3 DNA: TGTGCCAGTCAACAGGGGCGGGGGACTGAAGCTTTCTTT
CDR3 protein: CASQQGRGTEAFF

V gene: TRBV7-3
D gene: -
J gene: TRBJ2-1
CDR3 length: 16
clone size: -
CDR3 DNA: TGTGCCAGCAGCTTAAGCGGCGGGCAGTCTCACAATGAGCAGTTCTTC
CDR3 protein: CASSLSGGQSHNEQFF

V gene: TRBV5-1
D gene: -
J gene: TRBJ1-1
CDR3 length: 16
clone size: -
CDR3 DNA: TGCGCCAGCAGCCCGCGAGACCCGACATCGGGCACTGAAGCTTTCTTT
CDR3 protein: CASSPRDPTSGTEAFF

V gene: TRBV28
D gene: -
J gene: TRBJ2-7
CDR3 length: 15
clone size: once
CDR3 DNA: TGTGCCAGCAGTTTACAGCGACTACCCCTCTATGGGCAGTACTTC
CDR3 protein: CASSLQRLPLYGQYF

V gene: TRBV10-2
D gene: -
J gene: TRBJ2-7
CDR3 length: 13
clone size: -
CDR3 DNA: TGCGCCAGCAGTGAGGTTCGTTACTACGAGCAGTACTTC
CDR3 protein: CASSEVRYYEQYF

V gene: TRBV18
D gene: -
J gene: TRBJ2-5
CDR3 length: 13
clone size: -
CDR3 DNA: TGTGCCAGCTCACCTGGGGCAGAAGAGACCCAGTACTTC
CDR3 protein: CASSPGAEETQYF

V gene: TRBV9
D gene: -
J gene: TRBJ2-2
CDR3 length: 12
clone size: -
CDR3 DNA: TGTGCCAGCAGCGTAGAGACCGGGGAGCTGTTTTTT
CDR3 protein: CASSVETGELFF

V gene: TRBV5-4
D gene: TRBD2
J gene: TRBJ2-7
CDR3 length: 12
clone size: once
CDR3 DNA: TGTGCCAGCAGCTTTCTTAGCGGGGCCCATAGCTTC
CDR3 protein: CASSFLSGAHSF

V gene: TRBV5-1
D gene: -
J gene: TRBJ1-1
CDR3 length: 15
clone size: -
CDR3 DNA: TGCGCCAGCAGCTTGGGCCCTACAGGGTCCACTGAAGCTTTCTTT
CDR3 protein: CASSLGPTGSTEAFF